The clone carrying this T cell receptor (beta chain) was seen a few times. As yet, its antigen is unknown. Other DNA sequences in the same sample also yield this CDR3. Patients with a history of autoimmune disease or on systemic immunosuppression were excluded. Samples of blood were obtained at baseline, on cycle 4 day 1, and on cycle 7 day 1. The record originates from a study of OX40 agonist ivuxolimab in advanced cancers. TCRdb's copy holds only in-frame clones and misses some; the assay was immunoSEQ multiplex PCR. The profile shows approximately 80,000 clones, roughly nine tenths of them singletons. Study results and caveats: The investigators did not determine what antigen specificity the expanded peripheral T cells had.

The sequencing used CD4+ or CD8+ T cells sorted from blood, collected in a trial of the OX40 agonist ivuxolimab. This receptor was obtained from an adult with an advanced solid tumor such as melanoma, head and neck, liver or kidney cancer.

The chain's CDR3 is CASTFGGSNQPQHF. CDR3 in DNA: TGTGCCAGCACCTTCGGGGGGAGCAATCAGCCCCAGCATTTT. V is TRBV7-9 and J is TRBJ1-5, with D possibly being TRBD1 (5 bases). V was cut by 7 bases and J by 1 base, with 11 bases left in between. Germline V gives CDR1 SEHNR, CDR2 FQNEAQ (reference sequence). This CDR3 region has 14 residues.